This T cell receptor (beta chain) came from a study of T-cell memory formation after mild COVID-19. Study at large: Clusters were largely donor specific.

TCRdb passed the 5' RACE reads through MiXCR, listing each CDR3 protein once. The sample shows a few hundred thousand distinct CDR3 sequences, less than 25% of them seen only once. This clonotype has a handful of counts. Its antigen remains unidentified. The study, taken as a whole, reports: There were some responding clones in pre-infection memory, which suggested that cross-reactive memory had joined. Contracting CD8+ clones were enriched in EMRA, CD4+ mainly in CM and EM.

The sample was PBMCs or a T cell subset sorted from them (not recorded which). The receptor was derived from an adult woman who had mild COVID-19 (a few samples of this study predate the infection). Cell type and time point are not known.

The CDR3 bases are TGTGCCAGCAGTTACTATGGTGCGGGAGGGACAGATACGCAGTATTTT. This translates into CASSYYGAGGTDTQYF. The chain combines TRBV6-2 or TRBV6-3 with TRBJ2-3; 9 nucleotides match TRBD2. The germline CDR1 and CDR2 sequences are MNHEY and SVGEGT. V dropped 1 base and J dropped 3; count of bases not matched to a gene: 5. CDR3 length: 16 amino acids.